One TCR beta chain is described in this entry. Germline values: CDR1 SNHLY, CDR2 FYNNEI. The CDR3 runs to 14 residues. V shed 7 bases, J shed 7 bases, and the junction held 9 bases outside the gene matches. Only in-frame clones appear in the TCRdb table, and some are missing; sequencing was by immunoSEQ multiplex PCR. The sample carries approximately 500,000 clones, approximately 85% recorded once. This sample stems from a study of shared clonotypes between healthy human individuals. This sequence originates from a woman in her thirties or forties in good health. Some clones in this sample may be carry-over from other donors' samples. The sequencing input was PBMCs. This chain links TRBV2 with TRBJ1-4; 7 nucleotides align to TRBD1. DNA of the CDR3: TGTGCCAGCAAAAACGACAGGGCGGGTGAAAAACTGTTTTTT. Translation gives CASKNDRAGEKLFF.